Presented here are 11 T cell receptor beta chains from one specimen sequenced in a study of early T cells in non-severe SARS-CoV-2 infection. TCRdb re-called the 5' RACE reads with MiXCR, one entry per CDR3 protein. The sample holds some 46,000 distinct CDR3 sequences, about 6% seen once. Sequencing was performed on whole blood, taken at baseline. The source is an adult who was a healthcare worker with PCR-confirmed SARS-CoV-2 infection or an uninfected control (not recorded which).

This clonotype appeared many times. The V and J genes are TRBV25-1 and TRBJ2-7, with 9 nucleotides matching TRBD2. Trimming cost V 5 bases and J 2 bases; bases outside gene matches: 4. The CDR3 has 14 amino acids. Germline V gene data show CDR1 as MGHDK and CDR2 as SYGVNS. This CDR3 is CASSSSGGPYEQYF. CDR3 bases: TGTGCCAGCAGTAGTAGCGGGGGACCCTACGAGCAGTACTTC.

This chain joins TRBV18 and TRBJ1-5; D is undetermined. Deletions cut 6 bases from V and 7 bases from J, with 13 bases between. The CDR3 loop spans 13 amino acids. CDR1 is KGHSH and CDR2 is LQKENI in the germline V gene. Written as DNA, the CDR3 is TGTGCCAGCTCCGCAGACCGTCAACAGCCCCAGCATTTT. Its protein is CASSADRQQPQHF.

For the CDR3, the DNA is TGCGCCAGCAGCCACCGGACAGGAAGCTCCTACGAGCAGTACTTC. It yields the protein CASSHRTGSSYEQYF. V gene TRBV4-3 combines with J gene TRBJ2-7; 7 bases are a match to TRBD1. V gave up 3 bases and J gave up 0 bases; unmatched junction bases: 5. Germline-derived CDR1 and CDR2 are LGHNA and YSLEER. The CDR3 runs 15 residues.

This clonotype was observed many times. CDR3 nucleotide sequence: TGTGCCAGCACCGCGACAGATACGCAGTATTTT. Its translation is CASTATDTQYF. The chain uses TRBV2 and TRBJ2-3, with D unresolved. The CDR3 covers 11 residues. The V gene lost 7 bases and the J gene lost 3 bases, with 5 bases spanning the gap. Germline loops: CDR1 SNHLY, CDR2 FYNNEI.

This clonotype has ten or more counts. The CDR3 bases are TGTGCCAGCAGTCGACAGGGGCGCGAGCAGTACTTC. As protein: CASSRQGREQYF. The chain has TRBV6-1 and TRBJ2-7; 8 bases are a match to TRBD1. The germline V gene encodes CDR1 MNHNS and CDR2 SASEGT. The length of the CDR3 is 12 residues. Germline trimming cut 5 bases from V and 6 bases from J; bases unmatched to any gene: 3.

This clonotype was found many times. This sequence joins TRBV15 and TRBJ1-4; no firm D call. This CDR3 contains 15 residues. Trimming removed 3 bases from V and 0 bases from J, with 8 bases in between. Germline-derived CDR1 and CDR2 are LNHNV and YYDKDF (reference sequence). The CDR3 reads CATSRSHATNEKLFF. CDR3 nucleotide sequence: TGTGCCACCAGCAGGTCGCATGCAACTAATGAAAAACTGTTTTTT.

The chain links TRBV6-5 to TRBJ2-3; the D is unclear. The CDR3 contains 15 residues. The V end was cut by 6 bases, the J end by 2 bases, with 15 bases between. The V gene's germline CDR1 is MNHEY and CDR2 SVGAGI. CDR3 sequence reads: CASSRSYTFTDTQYF. CDR3 sequence (DNA): TGTGCCAGCAGCCGGTCCTACACTTTCACAGATACGCAGTATTTT.

This clonotype has at least ten counts. The chain has TRBV29-1 and TRBJ2-5, with 10 bases that match TRBD2. This CDR3 is 15 amino acids long. Trimming removed 4 bases from V and 2 bases from J; junction bases left unmatched: 7. The germline V gene encodes CDR1 SQVTM and CDR2 ANQGSEA. Here the CDR3 reads CSVGLTSGRQETQYF. The CDR3 DNA reads TGCAGCGTTGGATTGACTAGCGGGCGACAAGAGACCCAGTACTTC.

The V call is TRBV21-1, the J call TRBJ2-1. TRBV21-1 counts as a pseudogene. The CDR3 sequence is 12 residues long. CDR3 coding DNA: TGTGCCAGCAGCAAACACAACAATGAGCAGTTCTTC. This codes for CASSKHNNEQFF.

The chain combines TRBV4-2 with TRBJ2-7; the D is unclear. The CDR3 is 14 amino acids. Germline V CDR1 and CDR2: LGHNA, YNFKEQ. Trimming shortened V by 4 bases and J by 0 bases, and 10 bases separated the two germline ends. The CDR3 spells CASSLEYNSYEQYF. CDR3 coding DNA: TGTGCCAGCAGCCTTGAGTACAACTCCTACGAGCAGTACTTC.

This clonotype was detected many times. CDR3 residues: CASSLSWGTTDTQYF. CDR3 bases: TGTGCCAGCAGCTTATCGTGGGGAACCACAGATACGCAGTATTTT. This chain joins TRBV11-2 and TRBJ2-3; the D is unclear. The V gene's germline CDR1 is SGHAT and CDR2 FQNNGV. CDR3 length: 15 amino acids. The V and J ends lost 2 bases and 2 bases respectively, with 11 bases between them.